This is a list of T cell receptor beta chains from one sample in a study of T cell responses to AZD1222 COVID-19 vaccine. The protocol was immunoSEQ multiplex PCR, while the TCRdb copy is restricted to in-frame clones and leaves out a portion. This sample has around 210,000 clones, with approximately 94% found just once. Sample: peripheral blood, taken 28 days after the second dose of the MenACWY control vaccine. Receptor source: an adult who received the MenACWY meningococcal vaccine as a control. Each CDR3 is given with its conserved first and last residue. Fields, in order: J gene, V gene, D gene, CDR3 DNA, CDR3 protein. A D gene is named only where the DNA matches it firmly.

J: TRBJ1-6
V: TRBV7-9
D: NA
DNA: TGTGCCAGCGGTGGAGGTTCACCCCTCCACTTT
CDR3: CASGGGSPLHF

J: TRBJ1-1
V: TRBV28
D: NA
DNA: TGTGCCACCCTAGGGATCCGGACTGAAGCTTTCTTT
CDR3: CATLGIRTEAFF

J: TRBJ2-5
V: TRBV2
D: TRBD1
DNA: TGTGCCAGCAGTGAAGCGAGGACAGGGGGGCGGGAGACCCAGTACTTC
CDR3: CASSEARTGGRETQYF

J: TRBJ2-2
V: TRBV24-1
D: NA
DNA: TGTGCCACCAGTGATACCAACACCGGGGAGCTGTTTTTT
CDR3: CATSDTNTGELFF

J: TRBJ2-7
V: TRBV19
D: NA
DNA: TGTGCCCCCTCTCCCTCCTACGAGCAGTACTTC
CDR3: CAPSPSYEQYF

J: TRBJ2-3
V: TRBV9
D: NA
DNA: TGTGCCAGCAGCGGAGACAAGGGTGGGAATTTGGATACGCAGTATTTT
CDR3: CASSGDKGGNLDTQYF

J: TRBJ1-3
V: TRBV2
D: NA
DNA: TGTGCCAGCAGGGCGCTGGGGGACACCATATATTTT
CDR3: CASRALGDTIYF

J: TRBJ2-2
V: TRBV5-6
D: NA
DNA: TGTGCCAGCAGCTGGGGGTTGGGTTCGAGCTCGGAGCTGTTTTTT
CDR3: CASSWGLGSSSELFF

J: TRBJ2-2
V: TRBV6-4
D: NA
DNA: TGTGCCAGCAGTGAAGGACAGAACACCGGGGAGCTGTTTTTT
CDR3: CASSEGQNTGELFF

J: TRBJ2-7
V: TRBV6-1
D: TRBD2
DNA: TGTGCCAGCAGTGAAATGGGGACTACCTACGAGCAGTACTTC
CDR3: CASSEMGTTYEQYF

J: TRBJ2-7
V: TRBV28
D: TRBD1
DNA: TGTGCCAGCAGGCCACTCCGGGACAGGGCCCAATGGGAGCAGTACTTC
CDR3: CASRPLRDRAQWEQYF

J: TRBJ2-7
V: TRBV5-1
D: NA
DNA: TGCGCCAGCAGCTCGCCTAGGATTTTCTACGAGCAGTACTTC
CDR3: CASSSPRIFYEQYF

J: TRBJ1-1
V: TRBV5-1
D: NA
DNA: TGCGCCAGCAGCTTCGGGAACACTGAAGCTTTCTTT
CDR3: CASSFGNTEAFF

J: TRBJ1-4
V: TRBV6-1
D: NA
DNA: TGTGCCAGCAGTGAATCAACTAATGAAAAACTGTTTTTT
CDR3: CASSESTNEKLFF

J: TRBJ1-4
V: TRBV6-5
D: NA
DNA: TGTGCCAGCAGTAGGAACGCTGCAACTAATGAAAAACTGTTTTTT
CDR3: CASSRNAATNEKLFF

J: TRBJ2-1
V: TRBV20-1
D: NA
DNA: TGCAGTGCCTCCGGGACAACTAAGCAGTTCTTC
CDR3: CSASGTTKQFF

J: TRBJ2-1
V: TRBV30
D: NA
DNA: TGTGCCTGGAGTGTACGGGGCTCCAATGAGCAGTTCTTC
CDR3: CAWSVRGSNEQFF

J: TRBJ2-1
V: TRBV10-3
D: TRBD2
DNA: TGTGCCATCAGTGAGTCGGCAGGGACTAGCGGGGACAATGAGCAGTTCTTC
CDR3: CAISESAGTSGDNEQFF

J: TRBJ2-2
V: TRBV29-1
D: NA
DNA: TGCAGCGTTGAAAAAGTCGGGGAGCTGTTTTTT
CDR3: CSVEKVGELFF

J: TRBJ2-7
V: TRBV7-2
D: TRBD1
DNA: TGTGCCAGCAGCTGGCCGGGACAGGCCTACGAGCAGTACTTC
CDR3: CASSWPGQAYEQYF